The clone carrying this T cell receptor beta chain has just a few counts. TCRdb fed the RACE reads into MiXCR, producing one record per CDR3 protein. The data show 240,000 or so distinct CDR3 sequences, approximately 8.6% seen once. The data derive from a study of human T cells and chemical hapten exposure. This CDR3 is built from 13 residues. V gave up 4 bases and J gave up 12 bases; unmatched junction bases: 5. CDR1 is DFQATT, CDR2 SNEGSKA, per germline (reference sequence). This sample's time point: pre-sensitization, week 0. Indicated treatment: therapeutic diphenylcyclopropenone sensitization with weekly scalp DPC.

The chain links TRBV20-1 to TRBJ2-1; 14 nucleotides line up with TRBD2. The sequenced sample was whole blood, obtained in connection with sensitization to the hapten diphenylcyclopropenone (DPC). The TCR originated in a woman in her thirties or forties with alopecia areata. Some clones in this sample may be carry-over from other donors' samples. The CDR3 bases are TGCAGTGCTAAGGGACTAGCGGGAGTAGGGCAGTTCTTC. Protein product: CSAKGLAGVGQFF.